One and the same sample provided the 11 T cell receptor beta chains below, sequenced in a study of blood T cell repertoires in COVID-19. Assay used: immunoSEQ multiplex PCR; TCRdb lists only in-frame clones, some missing. Counted here are about 140,000 clones, roughly 90% occurring once; the ten biggest clones make up roughly 1.5%. The sample consisted of peripheral blood. The receptors come from a human donor in a cohort sampled during active COVID-19.

This sequence joins TRBV28 and TRBJ2-4; 9 nucleotides line up with TRBD1. In germline, CDR1 is MDHEN, CDR2 SYDVKM. J gave up 7 bases and V 3 bases, and 10 bases lay outside the gene matches. The CDR3 loop spans 16 amino acids. CDR3 DNA: TGTGCCAGCAGTTTCTCGGGACAGGGAGGGTCGAACATTCAGTACTTC. Protein product: CASSFSGQGGSNIQYF.

The gene calls are TRBV5-1 and TRBJ2-1; 10 bases align to TRBD2. The germline gives CDR1 SGHRS, CDR2 YFSETQ. CDR3 length: 15 amino acids. The J segment lost 5 bases and the V segment lost 1 base, leaving 3 bases of the junction unmatched. The CDR3 loop is CASSLTSGAHNEQFF. The CDR3 DNA reads as TGCGCCAGCAGCTTGACTAGCGGGGCCCACAATGAGCAGTTCTTC.

The chain combines TRBV5-1 with TRBJ1-2; 10 bases are shared with TRBD1. In germline, CDR1 is SGHRS, CDR2 YFSETQ. The CDR3 loop spans 16 amino acids. The J segment lost 0 bases and the V segment lost 4 bases, leaving 6 bases of the junction unmatched. The CDR3 reads CASSPDRGEANYGYTF. CDR3 nucleotide sequence: TGCGCCAGCAGCCCGGACAGGGGGGAAGCTAACTATGGCTACACCTTC.

This clone was observed a single time. The rearrangement uses TRBV4-1 and TRBJ1-2, with D uncertain. The CDR3 covers 15 residues. Germline lookup yields CDR1 MGHRA and CDR2 YSYEKL. Trimming removed 1 base from V and 4 bases from J, with 13 bases in between. CDR3 nucleotide sequence: TGCGCCAGCAGCCAAGTGACAACAGTGCGCTATGGCTACACCTTC. This translates into CASSQVTTVRYGYTF.

CDR3 in amino acids: CASSQEGAGGNEQFF. CDR3 in DNA: TGTGCCAGCAGCCAAGAAGGGGCCGGGGGGAATGAGCAGTTCTTC. The chain links TRBV4-2 to TRBJ2-1; 7 bases are a match to TRBD2. The germline gives CDR1 LGHNA, CDR2 YNFKEQ. J lost 7 bases, V lost 0 bases, and 6 bases had no gene match. This CDR3 comprises 15 residues.

A remark on this clone: The sample holds other DNA sequences that translate to the same CDR3. The chain carries TRBV30 and TRBJ2-3; 10 positions agree with TRBD2. The germline gives CDR1 GTSNPN, CDR2 SVGIG (reference sequence). The CDR3 runs to 15 residues. The V and J ends lost 0 bases and 1 base, in that order; junction bases with no gene match: 1. CDR3 coding DNA: TGTGCCTGGAGTGTCCTAGCGGGGGGCACAGATACGCAGTATTTT. This sequence encodes CAWSVLAGGTDTQYF.

The chain combines TRBV4-3 with TRBJ2-1; possible D gene TRBD2, 5 bases. This CDR3 spans 11 amino acids. V lost 5 bases to trimming and J lost 9 bases, with 8 bases between them. The germline gives CDR1 LGHNA, CDR2 YSLEER. The CDR3 DNA is TGCGCCAGCAGCGGCCGGGGTGAGCAGTTCTTC. Encoded protein: CASSGRGEQFF.

This chain connects TRBV5-1 to TRBJ1-1; 9 nucleotides match TRBD1. The V segment lost 4 bases and the J segment 7 bases; nucleotides outside the gene matches: 8. The germline V gene encodes CDR1 SGHRS and CDR2 YFSETQ. This CDR3 has 14 residues. CDR3 coding DNA: TGCGCCAGCAGCCTACTAAGGACAGGGGATGAAGCTTTCTTT. Its translation is CASSLLRTGDEAFF.

This chain uses TRBV6-6 with TRBJ2-7; D might be TRBD1 (5 bases). V dropped 6 bases and J dropped 4 bases, with 19 bases sitting between them. The germline CDR1 and CDR2 sequences are MNHNY and SVGAGI (reference sequence). The CDR3 extends over 15 amino acids. Here the CDR3 DNA reads TGTGCCAGCAGGGGTAGACAGCCTAAACCATACGAGCAGTACTTC. Encoded protein: CASRGRQPKPYEQYF.

This clone was counted a single time. The chain combines TRBV3-1 (or the pseudogene TRBV3-2) with TRBJ1-3; D is possibly TRBD1 (6 bases). Per the germline V gene, CDR1 is LGHDT and CDR2 is YNNKEL (reference sequence). V was pared by 6 bases and J by 0 bases, with 9 bases between. This CDR3 comprises 14 residues. The CDR3 is CASSLQGSGNTIYF. The CDR3 region has the DNA TGTGCCAGCAGTTTACAGGGCTCTGGAAACACCATATATTTT.

The chain combines TRBV30 with TRBJ1-6; possibly TRBD1 for D (6 bases). The germline V gene encodes CDR1 GTSNPN and CDR2 SVGIG (reference sequence). The CDR3 has 13 amino acids. V lost 8 bases, J lost 5 bases, and 13 bases lay in between. The CDR3 DNA follows: TGTGCCGGAAGGGGGAGTCATAATTCACCCCTCCACTTT. Protein: CAGRGSHNSPLHF.